This T cell receptor beta chain is from a study of HIV-infected patients and healthy controls. TCRdb passed the 5' RACE reads through MiXCR, listing each CDR3 protein once. This table has over 15,000 distinct CDR3 sequences, roughly 17% appearing once. This clonotype was seen once. Trimming took 5 bases from V and 0 from J, leaving 15 bases between them. From germline, CDR1 is SGHVS and CDR2 FNYEAQ. The length of the CDR3 is 16 residues. This TCR was sampled from a human donor in good health. The genes are TRBV7-6 and TRBJ2-3; D call uncertain. Sequencing input: CD8+ T cells from blood. The CDR3 region has the DNA TGTGCCAGCAGCCCCCAGCCGAGTGAAAGCACAGATACGCAGTATTTT. Protein sequence: CASSPQPSESTDTQYF.